The 2 T cell receptor beta chains given below trace back to one sample, sequenced in a study of cytomegalovirus exposure and HLA in healthy donors. A multiplex PCR was run with 60 Vbeta primers and 13 Jbeta primers. Sequencing used immunoSEQ multiplex PCR; TCRdb keeps in-frame clones, though not all of them. Of roughly 150,000 clones listed, 82% are singletons. The sequenced material came from PBMCs. These TCRs come from a girl aged 2-9 years in good health and CMV-seropositive.

V and J are TRBV4-2 and TRBJ2-3; D is perhaps TRBD2 (5 bases). The germline V gene has CDR1 LGHNA and CDR2 YNFKEQ. V was pared by 9 bases and J by 4 bases, with 20 bases between. The CDR3 is 15 amino acids. The chain's CDR3 is CASKPRLAFADTQYF. The CDR3 region has the DNA TGTGCCAGTAAGCCAAGGCTAGCTTTCGCAGATACGCAGTATTTT.

The V and J genes are TRBV4-1 and TRBJ2-3; 13 bases align to TRBD2. The CDR3 has 17 residues. V lost 0 bases, J lost 7 bases, and 7 bases stayed unmatched. Germline V gene data show CDR1 as MGHRA and CDR2 as YSYEKL. The CDR3: CASSQDLTSGRMNTQYF. CDR3 in DNA: TGCGCCAGCAGCCAAGATCTGACTAGCGGGAGGATGAATACGCAGTATTTT.